This TCR beta chain was retrieved from a study of T cells in tuberculosis. Study in general: T cells were selected with CD1B tetramers loaded with glucose monomycolate. A South African cohort included IGRA-negative adolescents, latently infected IGRA-positive adolescents and adults with active tuberculosis.

Time point: new active TB diagnosis, blood taken before or within 7 days of starting treatment. Study findings and constraints: Shorter CDR3-alpha in active tuberculosis partly drove smaller distances.

With respect to this clone: The antigen is unknown.

Sequencing was performed with immunoSEQ multiplex PCR; in TCRdb, only in-frame clones are kept and a portion is missing. Here the sample spans tens of thousands of clones, roughly 90% being singletons. The starting material was PBMCs, obtained at tuberculosis diagnosis. The sequence derives from an adult with tuberculosis.

The DNA of the CDR3 is TGCGCCAGCAGCCAAGCCGCGGGGGGAACCTACGAGCAGTACTTC. Its protein product is CASSQAAGGTYEQYF. This chain links TRBV4-3 with TRBJ2-7; TRBD2 agrees at 8 bases. V shed 1 base, J shed 2 bases, and the junction held 4 bases outside the gene matches. The CDR3 has 15 amino acids. Germline CDR1 and CDR2: LGHNA and YSLEER.